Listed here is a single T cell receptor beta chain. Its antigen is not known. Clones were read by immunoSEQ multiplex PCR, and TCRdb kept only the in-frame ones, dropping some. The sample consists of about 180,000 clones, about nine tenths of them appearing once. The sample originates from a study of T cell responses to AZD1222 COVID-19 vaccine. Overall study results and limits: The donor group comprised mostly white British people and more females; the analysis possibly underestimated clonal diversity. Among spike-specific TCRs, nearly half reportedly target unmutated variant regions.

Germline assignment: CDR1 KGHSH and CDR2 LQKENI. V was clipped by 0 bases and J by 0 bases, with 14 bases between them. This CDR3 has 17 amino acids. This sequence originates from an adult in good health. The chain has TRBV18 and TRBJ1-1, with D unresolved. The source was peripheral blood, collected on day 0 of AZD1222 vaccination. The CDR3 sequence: CASSPPERRGMNTEAFF. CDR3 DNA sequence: TGTGCCAGCTCACCACCGGAACGACGGGGAATGAACACTGAAGCTTTCTTT.